This T cell receptor (beta chain) came from a study of T cells after yellow fever vaccination. By 5'RACE template switching, TCR cDNA was produced, with a universal primer site and UMIs added in the process. TCRdb used MiXCR to reprocess the 5' RACE reads, holding one entry per CDR3 protein. Of around 600,000 distinct CDR3 sequences in the sample, roughly 12% were seen once. The CDR3 consists of 18 residues. CDR1 and CDR2 from the germline V gene are LGHNA and YSLEER. Trimming removed 3 bases at V and 2 bases at J, with 20 bases between. The chain combines TRBV4-3 with TRBJ2-1, with D possibly TRBD1 on 5 matching bases. This TCR was sampled from a young man who received the YFV17D yellow fever vaccine. Material: PBMCs, obtained on the day of the yellow fever booster vaccination. The CDR3 reads CASSHTKDTKFTYNEQFF. The CDR3 DNA is TGCGCCAGCAGCCATACAAAGGACACAAAATTTACCTACAATGAGCAGTTCTTC.